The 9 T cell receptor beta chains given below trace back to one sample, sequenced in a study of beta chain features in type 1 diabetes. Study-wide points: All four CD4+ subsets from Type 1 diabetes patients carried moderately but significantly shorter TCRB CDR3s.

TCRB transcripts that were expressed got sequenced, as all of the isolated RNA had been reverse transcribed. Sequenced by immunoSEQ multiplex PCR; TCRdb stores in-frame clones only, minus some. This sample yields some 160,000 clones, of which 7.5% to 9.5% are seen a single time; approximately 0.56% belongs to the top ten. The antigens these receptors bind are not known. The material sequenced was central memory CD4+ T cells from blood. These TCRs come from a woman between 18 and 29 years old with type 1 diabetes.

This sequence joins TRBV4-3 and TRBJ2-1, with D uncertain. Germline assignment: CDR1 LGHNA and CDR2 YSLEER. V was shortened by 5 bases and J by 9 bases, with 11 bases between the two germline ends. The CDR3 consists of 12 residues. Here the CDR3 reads CASSFPESEQFF. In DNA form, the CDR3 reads TGCGCCAGCAGCTTTCCCGAGAGTGAGCAGTTCTTC.

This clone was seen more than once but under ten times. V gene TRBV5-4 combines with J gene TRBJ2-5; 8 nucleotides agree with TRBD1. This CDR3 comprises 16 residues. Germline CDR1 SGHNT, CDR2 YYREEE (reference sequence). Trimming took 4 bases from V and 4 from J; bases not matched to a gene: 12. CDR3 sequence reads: CASSGFEDRDGETQYF. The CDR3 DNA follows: TGTGCCAGCAGCGGGTTTGAGGACAGGGATGGAGAGACCCAGTACTTC.

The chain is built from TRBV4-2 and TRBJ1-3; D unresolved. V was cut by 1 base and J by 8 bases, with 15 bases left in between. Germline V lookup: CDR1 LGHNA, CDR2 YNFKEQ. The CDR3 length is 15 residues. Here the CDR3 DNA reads TGTGCCAGCAGCCAAGGGATTGAGGGCAGGCACACCATATATTTT. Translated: CASSQGIEGRHTIYF.

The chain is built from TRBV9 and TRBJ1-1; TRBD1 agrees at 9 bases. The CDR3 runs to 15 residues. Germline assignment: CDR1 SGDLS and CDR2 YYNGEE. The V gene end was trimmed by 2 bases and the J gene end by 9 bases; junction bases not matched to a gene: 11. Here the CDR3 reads CASSVGDTGGRKAFF. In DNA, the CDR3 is TGTGCCAGCAGCGTGGGGGACACAGGGGGCCGGAAAGCTTTCTTT. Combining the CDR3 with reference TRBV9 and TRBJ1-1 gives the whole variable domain DSGVTQTPKHLITATGQRVTLRCSPRSGDLSVYWYQQSLDQGLQFLIQYYNGEERAKGNILERFSAQQFPDLHSELNLSSLELGDSALYFCASSVGDTGGRKAFFGQGTRLTVV.

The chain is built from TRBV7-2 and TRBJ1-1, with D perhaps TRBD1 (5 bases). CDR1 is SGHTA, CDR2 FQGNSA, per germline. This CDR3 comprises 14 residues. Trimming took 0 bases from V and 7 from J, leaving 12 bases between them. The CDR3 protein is CASSLAAGKVEAFF. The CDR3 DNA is TGTGCCAGCAGCTTAGCGGCAGGGAAGGTTGAAGCTTTCTTT.

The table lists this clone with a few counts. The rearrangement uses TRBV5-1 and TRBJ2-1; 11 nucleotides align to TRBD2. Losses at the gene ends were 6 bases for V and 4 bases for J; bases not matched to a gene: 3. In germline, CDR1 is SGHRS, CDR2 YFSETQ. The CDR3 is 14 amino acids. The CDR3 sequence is CASNIAGGYNEQFF. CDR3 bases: TGCGCCAGCAATATAGCGGGAGGGTACAATGAGCAGTTCTTC.

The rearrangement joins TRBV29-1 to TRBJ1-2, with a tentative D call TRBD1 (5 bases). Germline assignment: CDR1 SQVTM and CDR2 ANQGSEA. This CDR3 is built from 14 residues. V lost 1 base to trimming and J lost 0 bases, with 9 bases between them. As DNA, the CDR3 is TGCAGCGTTGAAGGACAGCCGTCTAACTATGGCTACACCTTC. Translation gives CSVEGQPSNYGYTF.

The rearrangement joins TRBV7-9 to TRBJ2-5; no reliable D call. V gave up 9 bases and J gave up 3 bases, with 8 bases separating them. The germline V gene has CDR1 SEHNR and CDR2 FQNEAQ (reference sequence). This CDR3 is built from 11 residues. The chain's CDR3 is CASSAKETQYF. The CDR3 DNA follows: TGTGCCAGTTCCGCTAAAGAGACCCAGTACTTC.

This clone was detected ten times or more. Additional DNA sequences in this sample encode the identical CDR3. CDR3 region: CAISTVSNEQFF. In DNA form, the CDR3 reads TGTGCCATCAGCACTGTCTCCAATGAGCAGTTCTTC. The rearrangement joins TRBV10-3 to TRBJ2-1; D gene ambiguous. CDR3 size: 12 residues. The germline V and J ends were trimmed by 6 bases and 6 bases, with 9 bases remaining between them. Germline V gives CDR1 ENHRY, CDR2 SYGVKD.